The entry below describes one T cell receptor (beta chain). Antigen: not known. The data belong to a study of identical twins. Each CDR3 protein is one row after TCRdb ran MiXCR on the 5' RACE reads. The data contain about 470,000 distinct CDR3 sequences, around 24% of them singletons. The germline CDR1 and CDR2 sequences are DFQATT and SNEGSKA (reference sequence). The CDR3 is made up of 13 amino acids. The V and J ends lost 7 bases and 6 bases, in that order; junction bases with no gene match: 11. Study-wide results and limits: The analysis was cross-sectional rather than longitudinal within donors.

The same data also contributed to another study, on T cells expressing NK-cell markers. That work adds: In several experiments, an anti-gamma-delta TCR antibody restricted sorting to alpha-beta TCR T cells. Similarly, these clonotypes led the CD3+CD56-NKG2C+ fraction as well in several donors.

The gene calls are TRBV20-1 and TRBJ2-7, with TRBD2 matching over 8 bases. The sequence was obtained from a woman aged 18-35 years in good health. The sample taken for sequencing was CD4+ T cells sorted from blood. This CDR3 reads CSVPAGDSIEQYF. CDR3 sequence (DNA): TGCAGTGTCCCAGCGGGAGATTCCATCGAGCAGTACTTC.